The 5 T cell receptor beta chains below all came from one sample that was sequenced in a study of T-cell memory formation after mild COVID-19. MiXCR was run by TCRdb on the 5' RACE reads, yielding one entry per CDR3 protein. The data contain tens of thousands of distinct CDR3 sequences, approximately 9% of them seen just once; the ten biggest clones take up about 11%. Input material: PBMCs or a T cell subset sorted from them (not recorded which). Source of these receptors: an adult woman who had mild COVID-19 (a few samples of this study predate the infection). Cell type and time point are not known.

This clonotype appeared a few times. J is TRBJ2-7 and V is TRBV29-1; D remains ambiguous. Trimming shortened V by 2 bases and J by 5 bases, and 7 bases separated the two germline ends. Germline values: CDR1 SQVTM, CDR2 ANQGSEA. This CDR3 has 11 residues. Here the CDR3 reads CSVERADEQYF. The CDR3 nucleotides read TGCAGCGTTGAACGGGCCGACGAGCAGTACTTC.

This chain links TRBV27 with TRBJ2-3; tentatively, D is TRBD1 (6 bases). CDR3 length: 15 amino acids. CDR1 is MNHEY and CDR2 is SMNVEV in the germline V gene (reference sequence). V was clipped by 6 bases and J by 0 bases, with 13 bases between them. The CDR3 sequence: CASSPGQWSTDTQYF. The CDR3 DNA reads TGTGCCAGCAGCCCCGGACAGTGGAGCACAGATACGCAGTATTTT.

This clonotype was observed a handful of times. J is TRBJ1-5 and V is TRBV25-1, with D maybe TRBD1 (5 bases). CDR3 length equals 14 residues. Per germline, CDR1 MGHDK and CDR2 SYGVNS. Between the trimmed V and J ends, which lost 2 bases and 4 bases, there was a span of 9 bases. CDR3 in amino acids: CASSEPGPNQPQHF. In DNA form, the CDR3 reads TGTGCCAGCAGTGAACCAGGGCCAAATCAGCCCCAGCATTTT.

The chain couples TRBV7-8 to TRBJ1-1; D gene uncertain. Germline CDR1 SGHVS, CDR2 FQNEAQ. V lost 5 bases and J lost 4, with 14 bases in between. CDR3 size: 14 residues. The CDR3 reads CASSPRHIGTEAFF. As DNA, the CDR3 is TGTGCCAGCAGCCCCCGGCACATTGGCACTGAAGCTTTCTTT.

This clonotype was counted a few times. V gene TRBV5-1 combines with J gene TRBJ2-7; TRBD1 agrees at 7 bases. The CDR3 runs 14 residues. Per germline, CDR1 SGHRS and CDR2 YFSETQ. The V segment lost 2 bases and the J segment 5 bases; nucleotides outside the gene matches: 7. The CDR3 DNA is TGCGCCAGCAGCTTAGACAGGGCAGGGAACGAGCAGTACTTC. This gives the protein CASSLDRAGNEQYF.